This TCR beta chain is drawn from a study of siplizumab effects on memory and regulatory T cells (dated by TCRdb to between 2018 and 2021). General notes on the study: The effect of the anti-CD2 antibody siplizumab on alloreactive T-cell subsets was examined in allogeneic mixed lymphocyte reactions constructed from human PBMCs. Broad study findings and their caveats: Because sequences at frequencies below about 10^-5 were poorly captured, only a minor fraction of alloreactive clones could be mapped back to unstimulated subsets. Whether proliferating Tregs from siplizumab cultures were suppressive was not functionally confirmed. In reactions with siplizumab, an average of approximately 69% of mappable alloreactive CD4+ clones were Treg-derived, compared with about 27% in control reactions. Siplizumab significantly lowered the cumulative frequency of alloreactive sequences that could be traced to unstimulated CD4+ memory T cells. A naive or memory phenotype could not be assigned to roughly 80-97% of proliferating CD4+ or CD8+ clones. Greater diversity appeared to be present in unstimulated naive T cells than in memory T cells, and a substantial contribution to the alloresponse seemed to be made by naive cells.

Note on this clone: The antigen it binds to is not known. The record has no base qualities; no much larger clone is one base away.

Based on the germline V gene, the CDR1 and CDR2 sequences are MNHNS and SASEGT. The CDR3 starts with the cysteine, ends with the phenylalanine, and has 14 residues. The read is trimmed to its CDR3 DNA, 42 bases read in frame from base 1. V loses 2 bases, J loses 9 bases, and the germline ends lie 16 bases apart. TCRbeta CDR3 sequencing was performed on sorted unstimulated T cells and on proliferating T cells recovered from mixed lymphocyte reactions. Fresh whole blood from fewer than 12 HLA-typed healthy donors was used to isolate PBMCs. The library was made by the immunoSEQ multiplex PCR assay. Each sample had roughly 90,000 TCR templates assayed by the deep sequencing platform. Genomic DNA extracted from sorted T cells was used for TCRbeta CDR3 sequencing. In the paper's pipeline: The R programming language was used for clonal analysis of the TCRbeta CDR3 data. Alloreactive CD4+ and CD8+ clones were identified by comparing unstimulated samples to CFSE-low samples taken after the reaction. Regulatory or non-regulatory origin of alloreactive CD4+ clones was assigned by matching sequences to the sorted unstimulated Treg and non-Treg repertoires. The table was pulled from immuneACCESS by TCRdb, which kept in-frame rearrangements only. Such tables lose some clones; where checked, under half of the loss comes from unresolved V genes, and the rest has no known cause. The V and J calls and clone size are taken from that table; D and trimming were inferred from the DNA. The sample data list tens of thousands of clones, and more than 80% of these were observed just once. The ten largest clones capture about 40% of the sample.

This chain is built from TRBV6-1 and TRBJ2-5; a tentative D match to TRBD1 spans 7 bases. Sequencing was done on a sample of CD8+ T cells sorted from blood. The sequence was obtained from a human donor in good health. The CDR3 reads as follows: CASSERGRGGSQYF. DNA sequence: TGTGCCAGCAGTGAAAGGGGGCGAGGGGGGTCCCAGTACTTC.